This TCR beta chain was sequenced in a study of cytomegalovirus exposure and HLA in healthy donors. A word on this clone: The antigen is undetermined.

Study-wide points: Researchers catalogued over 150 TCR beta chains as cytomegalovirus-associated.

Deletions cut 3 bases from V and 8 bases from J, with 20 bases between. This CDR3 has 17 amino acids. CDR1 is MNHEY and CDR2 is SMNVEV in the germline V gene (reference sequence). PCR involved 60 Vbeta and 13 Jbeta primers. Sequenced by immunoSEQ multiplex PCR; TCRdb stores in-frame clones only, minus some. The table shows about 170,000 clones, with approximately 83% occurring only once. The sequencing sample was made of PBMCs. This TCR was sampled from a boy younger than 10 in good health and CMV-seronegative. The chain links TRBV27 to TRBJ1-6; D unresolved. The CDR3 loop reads CASSFIPSEDWYSPLHF. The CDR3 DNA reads TGTGCCAGCAGTTTCATACCTTCCGAGGACTGGTATTCACCCCTCCACTTT.